This TCR beta chain was found in a study of blood T cell repertoires in COVID-19. Study-wide context: Samples of COVID-19 (acute and convalescent) were obtained from the United States, Italy and Spain. T cells, B-cell-depleted T cells, or PBMCs provided the cDNA or gDNA that served as material.

The V gene's germline CDR1 is MGHRA and CDR2 YSYEKL. This CDR3 is built from 14 residues. After removal of 3 bases from V and 3 bases from J, the junction contained 4 bases not matched to a gene. In the authors' workflow: The authors estimated nucleated cell counts from reference gene primer amplification. Data came from immunoSEQ multiplex PCR; TCRdb stores just in-frame clones and leaves some out. The DNA gave D and trimming, while V, J and clone size come from that table. The sample lists around 71,000 clones, 70% to 85% seen once, with 28% in the top ten. V gene TRBV4-1 combines with J gene TRBJ1-2; the match to TRBD1 covers 7 bases. This TCR came from a man between 65 and 85 years old with acute or convalescent COVID-19. The sample comprised peripheral blood. CDR3 sequence: CASSHRTGDYGYTF. The CDR3 DNA is TGCGCCAGCAGCCACAGAACAGGGGACTATGGCTACACCTTC.